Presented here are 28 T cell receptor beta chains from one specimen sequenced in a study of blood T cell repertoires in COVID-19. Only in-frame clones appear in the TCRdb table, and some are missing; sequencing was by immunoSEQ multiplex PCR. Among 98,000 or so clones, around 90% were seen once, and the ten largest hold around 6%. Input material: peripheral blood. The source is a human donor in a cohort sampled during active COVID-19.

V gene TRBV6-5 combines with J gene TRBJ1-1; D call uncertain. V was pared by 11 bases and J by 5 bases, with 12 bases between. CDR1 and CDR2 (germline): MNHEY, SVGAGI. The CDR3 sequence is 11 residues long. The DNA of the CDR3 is TGTGCCCGGGAGAAGAAAACTGAAGCTTTCTTT. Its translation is CAREKKTEAFF.

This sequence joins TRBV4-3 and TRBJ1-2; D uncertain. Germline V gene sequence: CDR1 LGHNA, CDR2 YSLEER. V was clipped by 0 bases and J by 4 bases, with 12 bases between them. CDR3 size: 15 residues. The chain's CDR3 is CASSQDQRAAYGYTF. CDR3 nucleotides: TGCGCCAGCAGCCAAGATCAGAGGGCAGCCTATGGCTACACCTTC.

The CDR3 sequence: CSASTSGPRGETQYF. The DNA for the CDR3 is TGCAGTGCTAGTACCTCTGGGCCCCGGGGGGAGACCCAGTACTTC. This chain uses TRBV20-1 with TRBJ2-5; D may be TRBD2 (6 bases). The ends were cut back, 3 bases at V and 5 bases at J, with 19 bases in the middle. The length of the CDR3 is 15 residues. Germline CDR1 and CDR2: DFQATT and SNEGSKA (reference sequence).

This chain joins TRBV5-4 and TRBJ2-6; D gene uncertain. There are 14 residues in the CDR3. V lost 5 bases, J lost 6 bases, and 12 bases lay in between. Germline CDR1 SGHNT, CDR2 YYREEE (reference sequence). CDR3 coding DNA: TGTGCCAGCAGTATTTTCTCTATGGCCAACGTCCTGACTTTC. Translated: CASSIFSMANVLTF.

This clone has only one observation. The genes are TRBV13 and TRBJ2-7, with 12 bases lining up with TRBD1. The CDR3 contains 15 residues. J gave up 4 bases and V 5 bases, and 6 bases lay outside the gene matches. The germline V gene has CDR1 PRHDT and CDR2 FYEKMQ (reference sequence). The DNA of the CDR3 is TGTGCCAGCAGCAATCCGGGACAGGGGGCGTACGAGCAGTACTTC. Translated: CASSNPGQGAYEQYF.

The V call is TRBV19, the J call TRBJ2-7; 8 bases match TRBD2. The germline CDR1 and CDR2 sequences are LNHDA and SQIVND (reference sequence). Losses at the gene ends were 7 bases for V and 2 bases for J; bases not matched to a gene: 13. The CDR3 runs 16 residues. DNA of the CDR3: TGTGCCAGTAAGGGGGAGCGGGGGCCGGACCCCTACGAGCAGTACTTC. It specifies CASKGERGPDPYEQYF.

The CDR3 protein is CASSGRADRGGTEAFF. Here the CDR3 DNA reads TGTGCCAGCAGTGGGCGAGCTGACAGAGGGGGCACTGAAGCTTTCTTT. V usage is TRBV6-1 and J usage is TRBJ1-1, with a tentative D call TRBD1 (6 bases). V was cut by 4 bases and J by 4 bases, with 19 bases left in between. CDR3 size: 16 residues. CDR1 and CDR2 from the germline V gene are MNHNS and SASEGT.

In DNA form, the CDR3 reads TGTGCCATGACAGAATCAAATCAGCCCCAGCATTTT. Its protein is CAMTESNQPQHF. V gene TRBV6-6 combines with J gene TRBJ1-5; D may be TRBD1 (5 bases). V was clipped by 10 bases and J by 4 bases, with 11 bases between them. This CDR3 has 12 residues. CDR1 and CDR2 from the germline V gene are MNHNY and SVGAGI (reference sequence).

The CDR3 bases are TGTGCCAGCAGTTCGTCGGGAGGGGAATACGAGCAGTACTTC. It codes for CASSSSGGEYEQYF. The chain links TRBV7-9 to TRBJ2-7; 8 nucleotides align to TRBD2. This CDR3 has 14 amino acids. CDR1 is SEHNR, CDR2 FQNEAQ, per germline (reference sequence). Germline trimming cut 6 bases from V and 4 bases from J; bases unmatched to any gene: 8.

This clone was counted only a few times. In nucleotides, the CDR3 is TGTGCCAGCAGTCTCCCTACAGGGTGGGGCGAGCAGTACTTC. This gives the protein CASSLPTGWGEQYF. This chain links TRBV6-2 or TRBV6-3 with TRBJ2-7, with D possibly TRBD1 on 6 matching bases. CDR3 length: 14 amino acids. Per the germline V gene, CDR1 is MNHEY and CDR2 is SVGEGT. The V end was cut by 5 bases, the J end by 6 bases, with 17 bases between.

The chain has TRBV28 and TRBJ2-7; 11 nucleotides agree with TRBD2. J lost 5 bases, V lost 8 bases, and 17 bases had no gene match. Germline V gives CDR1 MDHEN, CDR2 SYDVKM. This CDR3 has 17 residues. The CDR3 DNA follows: TGTGCCAGCTCTCCGGGACTAGCGGACTTAGGGGGGAACGAGCAGTACTTC. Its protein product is CASSPGLADLGGNEQYF.

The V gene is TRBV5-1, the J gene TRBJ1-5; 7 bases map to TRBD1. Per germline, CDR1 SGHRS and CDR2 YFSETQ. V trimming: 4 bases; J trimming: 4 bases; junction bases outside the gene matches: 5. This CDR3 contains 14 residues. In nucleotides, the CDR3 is TGCGCCAGCAGCACCGGGACAGAGAATCAGCCCCAGCATTTT. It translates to CASSTGTENQPQHF.

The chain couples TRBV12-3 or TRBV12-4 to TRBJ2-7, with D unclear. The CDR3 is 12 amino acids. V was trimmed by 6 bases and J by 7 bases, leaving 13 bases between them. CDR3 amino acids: CASSFSDWEQYF. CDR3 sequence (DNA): TGTGCCAGCAGCTTCAGTGACTGGGAGCAGTACTTC.

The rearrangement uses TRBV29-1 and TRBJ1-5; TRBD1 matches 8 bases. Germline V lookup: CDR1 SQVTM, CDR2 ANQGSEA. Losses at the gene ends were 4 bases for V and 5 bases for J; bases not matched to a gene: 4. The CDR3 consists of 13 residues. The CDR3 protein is CSVGQGMDQPQHF. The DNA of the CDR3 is TGCAGCGTTGGACAGGGGATGGATCAGCCCCAGCATTTT.

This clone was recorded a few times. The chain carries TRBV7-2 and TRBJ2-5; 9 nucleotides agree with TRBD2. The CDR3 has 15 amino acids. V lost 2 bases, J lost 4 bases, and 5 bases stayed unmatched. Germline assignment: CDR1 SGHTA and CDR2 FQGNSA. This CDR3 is CASSLPQAGGETQYF. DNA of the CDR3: TGTGCCAGCAGCTTACCTCAAGCGGGAGGAGAGACCCAGTACTTC.

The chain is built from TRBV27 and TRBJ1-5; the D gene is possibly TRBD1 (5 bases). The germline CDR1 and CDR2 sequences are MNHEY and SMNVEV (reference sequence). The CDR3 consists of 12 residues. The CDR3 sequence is CATGGFNQPQHF. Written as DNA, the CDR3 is TGTGCTACAGGAGGGTTTAATCAGCCCCAGCATTTT.

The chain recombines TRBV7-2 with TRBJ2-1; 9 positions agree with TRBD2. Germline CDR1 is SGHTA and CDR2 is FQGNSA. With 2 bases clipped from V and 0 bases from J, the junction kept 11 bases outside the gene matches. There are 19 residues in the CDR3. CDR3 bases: TGTGCCAGCAGCTTAAGGGGTAGCGGGGGCTTGAGCTCCTACAATGAGCAGTTCTTC. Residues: CASSLRGSGGLSSYNEQFF.

CDR3 region: CASSPAGTVNTEAFF. Here the CDR3 DNA reads TGTGCCAGCAGTCCTGCCGGGACAGTGAACACTGAAGCTTTCTTT. This rearrangement joins TRBV28 to TRBJ1-1, with TRBD1 matching 7 bases. The ends lost 5 bases at V and 0 bases at J; junction bases unmatched: 6. Looked up from germline, CDR1 is MDHEN and CDR2 is SYDVKM. The CDR3 contains 15 residues.

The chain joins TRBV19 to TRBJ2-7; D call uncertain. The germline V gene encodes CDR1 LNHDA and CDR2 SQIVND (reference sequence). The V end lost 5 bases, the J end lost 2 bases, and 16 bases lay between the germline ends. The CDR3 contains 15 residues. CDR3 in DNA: TGTGCCAGTAGTTCCGATTCCAGAGGTCCCTACGAGCAGTACTTC. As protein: CASSSDSRGPYEQYF. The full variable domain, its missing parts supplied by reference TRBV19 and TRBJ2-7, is DGGITQSPKYLFRKEGQNVTLSCEQNLNHDAMYWYRQDPGQGLRLIYYSQIVNDFQKGDIAEGYSVSREKKESFPLTVTSAQKNPTAFYLCASSSDSRGPYEQYFGPGTRLTVT.

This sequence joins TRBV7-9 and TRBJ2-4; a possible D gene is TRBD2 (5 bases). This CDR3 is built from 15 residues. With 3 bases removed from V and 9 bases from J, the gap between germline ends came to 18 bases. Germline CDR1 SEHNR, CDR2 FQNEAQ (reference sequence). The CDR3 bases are TGTGCCAGCAGCTTCATCGGGGAGATGGTTAGCATTCAGTACTTC. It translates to CASSFIGEMVSIQYF. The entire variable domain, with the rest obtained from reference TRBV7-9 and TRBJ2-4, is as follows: DTGVSQNPRHKITKRGQNVTFRCDPISEHNRLYWYRQTLGQGPEFLTYFQNEAQLEKSRLLSDRFSAERPKGSFSTLEIQRTEQGDSAMYLCASSFIGEMVSIQYFGAGTRLSVL.

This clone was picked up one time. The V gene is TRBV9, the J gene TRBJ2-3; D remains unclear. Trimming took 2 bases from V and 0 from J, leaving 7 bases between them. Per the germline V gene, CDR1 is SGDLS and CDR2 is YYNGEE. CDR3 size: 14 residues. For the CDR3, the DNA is TGTGCCAGCAGCGTTACAGCTAGCACAGATACGCAGTATTTT. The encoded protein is CASSVTASTDTQYF.

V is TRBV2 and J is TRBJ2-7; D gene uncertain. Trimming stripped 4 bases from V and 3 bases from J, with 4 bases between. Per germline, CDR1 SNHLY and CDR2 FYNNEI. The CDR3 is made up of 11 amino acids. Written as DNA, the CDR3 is TGTGCCAGCAGTGTGCGCTACGAGCAGTACTTC. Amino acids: CASSVRYEQYF.

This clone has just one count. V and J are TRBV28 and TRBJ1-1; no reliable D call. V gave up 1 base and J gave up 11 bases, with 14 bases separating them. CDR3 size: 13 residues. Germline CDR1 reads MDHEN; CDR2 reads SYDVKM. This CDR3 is CASSLYTELEAFF. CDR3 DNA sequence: TGTGCCAGCAGTTTATATACGGAGCTGGAGGCTTTCTTT.

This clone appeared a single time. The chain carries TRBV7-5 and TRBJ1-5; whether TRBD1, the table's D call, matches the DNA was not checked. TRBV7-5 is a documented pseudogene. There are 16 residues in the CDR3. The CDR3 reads CVRSLGGTAENQPQHF. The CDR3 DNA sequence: TGTGTCAGAAGCTTAGGAGGGACAGCCGAGAATCAGCCCCAGCATTTT.

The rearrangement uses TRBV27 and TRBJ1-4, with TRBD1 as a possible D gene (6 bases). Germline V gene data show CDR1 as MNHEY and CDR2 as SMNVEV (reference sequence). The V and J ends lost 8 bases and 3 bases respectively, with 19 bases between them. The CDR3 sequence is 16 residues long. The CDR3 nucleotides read TGTGCCAGCGGAGGGGGGGCCTCCCCGCCTAATGAAAAACTGTTTTTT. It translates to CASGGGASPPNEKLFF.

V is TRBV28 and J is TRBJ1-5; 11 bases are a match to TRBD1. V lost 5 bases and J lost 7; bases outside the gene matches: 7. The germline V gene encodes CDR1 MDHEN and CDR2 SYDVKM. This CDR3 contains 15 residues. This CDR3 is CASSGGTGGWQPQHF. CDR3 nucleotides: TGTGCCAGCAGTGGGGGGACAGGGGGATGGCAGCCCCAGCATTTT.

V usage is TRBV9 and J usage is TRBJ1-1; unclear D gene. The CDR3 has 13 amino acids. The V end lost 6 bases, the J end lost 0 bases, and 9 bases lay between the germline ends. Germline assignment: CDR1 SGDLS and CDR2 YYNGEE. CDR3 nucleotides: TGTGCCAGCAACGGAGGCGTGAACACTGAAGCTTTCTTT. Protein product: CASNGGVNTEAFF. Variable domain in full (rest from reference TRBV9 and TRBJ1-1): DSGVTQTPKHLITATGQRVTLRCSPRSGDLSVYWYQQSLDQGLQFLIQYYNGEERAKGNILERFSAQQFPDLHSELNLSSLELGDSALYFCASNGGVNTEAFFGQGTRLTVV.

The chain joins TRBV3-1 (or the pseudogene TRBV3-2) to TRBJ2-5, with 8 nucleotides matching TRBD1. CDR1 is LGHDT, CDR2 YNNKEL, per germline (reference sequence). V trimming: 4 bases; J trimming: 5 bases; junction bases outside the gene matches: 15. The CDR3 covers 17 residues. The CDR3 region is CASSPRTGHPVGETQYF. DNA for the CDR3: TGTGCCAGCAGCCCGCGGACAGGGCACCCTGTAGGGGAGACCCAGTACTTC.